This TCR beta chain was sequenced in a study of glioma-infiltrating T cells. The study, taken as a whole, reports: Tissue and blood shared very few CDR3 sequences.

Details on this clonotype: Its antigen is undetermined.

V shed 5 bases and J shed 5 bases, with 15 bases lying between them. The CDR3 is made up of 15 amino acids. In germline, CDR1 is SEHNR, CDR2 FQNEAQ (reference sequence). The iRepertoire nested amplicon-rescue multiplex PCR amplified TCR alpha and beta CDR3s from RNA. For one-step reverse transcription and amplification, about 90-450 ng of tissue mRNA or PBMC total RNA was used. TCRdb called the multiplex PCR reads again in MiXCR, with one record for every CDR3 protein. The sample includes 100,000 to 150,000 distinct CDR3 sequences, around 25% of them seen just once. The sequence was collected from a human donor with low-grade glioma or glioblastoma, undergoing nonglioma brain surgery, or in good health (not recorded which). The V and J genes are TRBV7-9 and TRBJ1-4; a possible D gene is TRBD1 (5 bases). Sample: glioma tissue, nonneoplastic brain tissue, or PBMCs (not recorded which). CDR3 coding DNA: TGTGCCAGCAGCCCCAAGCGCGGGGACAATGAAAAACTGTTTTTT. Translated: CASSPKRGDNEKLFF.